The source of this TCR beta chain is a study of blood T cell repertoires in COVID-19. In Seattle, patients joined the study during active infection and were tracked longitudinally. The repertoire was sequenced with immunoSEQ multiplex PCR; TCRdb's copy has only in-frame clones and lacks some. The sample consists of about 160,000 clones, 82% of them appearing once. Germline trimming cut 6 bases from V and 2 bases from J; bases unmatched to any gene: 14. CDR3 length: 17 residues. Looked up from germline, CDR1 is SNHLY and CDR2 is FYNNEI. The sequence came from a woman between 35 and 50 years old with COVID-19, enrolled during active disease. The sample consisted of peripheral blood. V is TRBV2 and J is TRBJ2-3, with 7 nucleotides matching TRBD2. The CDR3 nucleotides read TGTGCCAGCAGAGGAGGGCCTTCAGCGGGGATCACAGATACGCAGTATTTT. Translation gives CASRGGPSAGITDTQYF.